Each of the 4 T cell receptor beta chains below was sequenced from the same sample in a study of regulatory T cells in long-lasting Graves disease (dated by TCRdb to the early 2020s). The library came from multiplex PCR. The listed sequencing device is Illumina HiSeq 4000. CDR3 regions were amplified by Arm-PCR with iRepertoire HTBI primers to construct TCR beta libraries. TCRdb passed the public sequencing reads through fastp at Q25 and MiXCR, retaining productive beta sequences. When rows share a CDR3 protein, they turn into one entry using the most common DNA and genes. Across this sample there are about 220,000 distinct CDR3 sequences, with around a fifth seen only once. 12% of the sample comes from the top ten. The time point label here, explained by the study, means: newly diagnosed GD, antithyroid drugs for less than 3 months. RNA was extracted from PBMCs in TRIzol for both TCR sequencing and RNA sequencing.

The sample also formed part of further work on T cells in Graves' hyperthyroidism and ophthalmopathy.

The sample consisted of peripheral blood mononuclear cells (PBMCs), taken at new diagnosis, from a patient treated with antithyroid drugs. Receptor source: a woman in her twenties or thirties with Graves disease. Donor details come from another sample of the same person, matched by shared clones.

Many counts were recorded for this clonotype. The chain recombines TRBV20-1 with TRBJ2-1, with D perhaps given as TRBD1 or TRBD2 (5 bases each). V lost 3 bases, J lost 5 bases, and 14 bases lay in between. Germline loops: CDR1 DFQATT, CDR2 SNEGSKA (reference sequence). This CDR3 is built from 14 residues. DNA of the CDR3: TGCAGTGCTAGTAGTTCCCAGGGACACAATGAGCAGTTCTTC. Its translation is CSASSSQGHNEQFF.

This clonotype was detected a few times. CDR3 bases: TGCGCCAGCAGCCCGGAGGGGGCACCTTACAATGAGCAGTTCTTC. This gives the protein CASSPEGAPYNEQFF. The chain combines TRBV5-1 with TRBJ2-1; D might be TRBD1 (7 bases). Germline V gene sequence: CDR1 SGHRS, CDR2 YFSETQ. The V gene lost 4 bases and the J gene lost 4 bases, with 15 bases spanning the gap. The CDR3 runs to 15 residues.

Only a few counts were recorded for this clonotype. This may be a read error: a much more frequent sequence differs by one nucleotide. As the CDR3 is not closed by the conserved phenylalanine or tryptophan, this likely results from a read error. The rearrangement uses TRBV20-1 and TRBJ1-1; 8 bases agree with TRBD1. This CDR3 region has 16 residues. V shed 1 base, J shed 7 bases, and the junction held 14 bases outside the gene matches. Per the germline V gene, CDR1 is DFQATT and CDR2 is SNEGSKA (reference sequence). The CDR3 sequence is CSARGLKGQVRLEAFL. The CDR3 bases are TGCAGTGCTAGAGGACTAAAGGGACAGGTTAGACTTGAAGCTTTCCTT.

This chain connects TRBV18 to TRBJ1-6; 11 bases fit TRBD1. The V segment lost 4 bases and the J segment 8 bases; nucleotides outside the gene matches: 4. In germline, CDR1 is KGHSH, CDR2 LQKENI. The CDR3 has 15 amino acids. For the CDR3, the DNA is TGTGCCAGCTCACTCGGACAGGGGGCAGATTCACCCCTCCACTTT. It codes for CASSLGQGADSPLHF.